This T cell receptor (beta chain) comes out of a study of T cells in Graves' hyperthyroidism and ophthalmopathy. Whole-study findings and limits: With a median lead of 6.5 months before onset, the model predicted ophthalmopathy. Among clonotypes expanded in thyroid above 0.001, most were also found in blood.

Amplification targeted TCR beta CDR3 regions from RNA transcripts. The HTBI primer set was used in a first-round RT-PCR of the TCR CDR3. Each CDR3 protein gets one entry after TCRdb re-called the multiplex PCR reads with MiXCR. The repertoire holds 450,000 to 700,000 distinct CDR3 sequences, with around 42% as singletons. Exclusions: uncontrolled infection, other autoimmune disease, pregnancy, lactation. Every diagnosis used clinical symptoms, serum thyroxine and TRAb, thyroid ultrasound and orbital computed tomography. There are 14 residues in the CDR3. Germline V gives CDR1 DFQATT, CDR2 SNEGSKA (reference sequence). Trimming took off 3 bases at V and 4 bases at J, with 12 bases between the two ends. Turning to this clonotype: The antigen is undetermined.

The source material was peripheral blood or thyroid tissue (not recorded which). The chain is built from TRBV20-1 and TRBJ1-4, with TRBD1 as a possible D gene (5 bases). The TCR originated in an adult woman with Graves' disease, either hyperthyroidism or ophthalmopathy (not recorded which). The CDR3 region is CSARVRQSNEKLFF. Written as DNA, the CDR3 is TGCAGTGCTAGGGTGAGACAGAGTAATGAAAAACTGTTTTTT.